This TCR beta chain was documented in a study of CD8 T cells in ankylosing spondylitis. The CDR3 has 14 residues. V lost 3 bases, J lost 6 bases, and 12 bases lay in between. Per germline, CDR1 SEHNR and CDR2 FQNEAQ (reference sequence). Quantitative 5'-RACE with molecular barcodes was used to make the TCR beta libraries. TCRdb re-called the 5' RACE reads with MiXCR, one entry per CDR3 protein. This sample has 500,000 or so distinct CDR3 sequences, with about 5% found just once. This clonotype was seen repeatedly, ten times or more. The antigen is not known. Whole-study results and caveats: One TCR beta motif, made up of several highly homologous variants, appeared characteristic of ankylosing spondylitis blood. Clones linked with disease were CD8+ and fairly uncommon in the peripheral blood. Certain motif variants had earlier been reported in reactive arthritis synovial fluid and blood. Within matched ankylosing spondylitis synovial fluid, disease-linked clones were reportedly significantly enriched.

The chain combines TRBV7-9 with TRBJ1-5; a weak D match, TRBD1 (5 bases). The sequence derives from a male donor with ankylosing spondylitis. The material sequenced was blood, either unsorted or a sorted T cell fraction (not recorded which). The chain's CDR3 is CASSFGAQGQPQHF. The DNA of the CDR3 is TGTGCCAGCAGCTTCGGGGCTCAGGGTCAGCCCCAGCATTTT.